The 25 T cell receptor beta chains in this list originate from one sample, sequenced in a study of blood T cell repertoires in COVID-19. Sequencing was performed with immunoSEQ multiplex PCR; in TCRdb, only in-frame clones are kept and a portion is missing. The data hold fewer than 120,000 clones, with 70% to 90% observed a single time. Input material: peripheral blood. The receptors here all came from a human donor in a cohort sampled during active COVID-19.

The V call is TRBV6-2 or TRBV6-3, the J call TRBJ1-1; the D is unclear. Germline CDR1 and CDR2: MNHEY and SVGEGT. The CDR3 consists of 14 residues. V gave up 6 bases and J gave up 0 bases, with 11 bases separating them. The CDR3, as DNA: TGTGCCAGCAGCCGCGGTCTCATGAACACTGAAGCTTTCTTT. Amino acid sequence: CASSRGLMNTEAFF.

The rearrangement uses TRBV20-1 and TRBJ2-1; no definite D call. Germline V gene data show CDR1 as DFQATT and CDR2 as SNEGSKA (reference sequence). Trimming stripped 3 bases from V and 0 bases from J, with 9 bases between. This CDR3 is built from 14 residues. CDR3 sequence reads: CSASPTDSYNEQFF. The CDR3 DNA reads TGCAGTGCTAGTCCGACTGACTCCTACAATGAGCAGTTCTTC.

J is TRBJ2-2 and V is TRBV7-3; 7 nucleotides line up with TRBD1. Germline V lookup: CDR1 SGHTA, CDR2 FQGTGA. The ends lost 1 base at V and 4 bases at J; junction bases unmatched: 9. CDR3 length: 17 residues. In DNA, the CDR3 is TGTGCCAGCAGCTTAAGGGGAAGGGGGCTCGGCACCGGGGAGCTGTTTTTT. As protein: CASSLRGRGLGTGELFF.

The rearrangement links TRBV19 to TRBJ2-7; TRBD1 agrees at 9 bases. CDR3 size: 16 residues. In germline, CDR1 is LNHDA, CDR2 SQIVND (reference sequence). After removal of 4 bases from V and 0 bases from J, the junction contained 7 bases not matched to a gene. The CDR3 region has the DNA TGTGCCAGTAGTAGACAGGGGGGGACCATCTCCTACGAGCAGTACTTC. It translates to CASSRQGGTISYEQYF.

The CDR3 coding sequence is TGTGCCAGCAGCGGAGGGGCCTACGAGCAGTACTTC. Amino acid sequence: CASSGGAYEQYF. The chain employs TRBV3-1 (or the pseudogene TRBV3-2) and TRBJ2-7, with D tentatively TRBD2 (6 bases). The germline gives CDR1 LGHDT, CDR2 YNNKEL (reference sequence). CDR3 length: 12 amino acids. The V end lost 5 bases, the J end lost 2 bases, and 7 bases lay between the germline ends.

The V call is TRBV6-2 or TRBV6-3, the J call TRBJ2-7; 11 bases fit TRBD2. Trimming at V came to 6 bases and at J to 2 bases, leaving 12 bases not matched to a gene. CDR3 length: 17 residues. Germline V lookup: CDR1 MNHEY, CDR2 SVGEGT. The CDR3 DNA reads TGTGCCAGCAGCCTTAGCGGGAGGGCCTACCATGCCTACGAGCAGTACTTC. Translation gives CASSLSGRAYHAYEQYF.

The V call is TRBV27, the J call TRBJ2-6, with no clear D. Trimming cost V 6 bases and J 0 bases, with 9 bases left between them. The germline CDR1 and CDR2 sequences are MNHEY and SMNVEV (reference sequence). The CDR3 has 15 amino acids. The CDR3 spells CASRTPSSGANVLTF. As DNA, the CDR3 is TGTGCCAGCAGAACTCCTTCCTCTGGGGCCAACGTCCTGACTTTC. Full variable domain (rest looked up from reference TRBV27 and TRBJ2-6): EAQVTQNPRYLITVTGKKLTVTCSQNMNHEYMSWYRQDPGLGLRQIYYSMNVEVTDKGDVPEGYKVSRKEKRNFPLILESPSPNQTSLYFCASRTPSSGANVLTFGAGSRLTVL.

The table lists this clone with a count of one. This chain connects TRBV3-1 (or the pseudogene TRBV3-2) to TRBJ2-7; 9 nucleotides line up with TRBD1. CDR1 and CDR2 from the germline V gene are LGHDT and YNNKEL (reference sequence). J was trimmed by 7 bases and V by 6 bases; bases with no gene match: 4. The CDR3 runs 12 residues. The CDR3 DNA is TGTGCCAGCAGTACAGGGGGCAATGAGCAGTACTTC. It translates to CASSTGGNEQYF.

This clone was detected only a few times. As DNA, the CDR3 is TGTGCCAGCAGCCTGGGGGGGGCCAGCAATCAGCCCCAGCATTTT. Translation gives CASSLGGASNQPQHF. The chain recombines TRBV27 with TRBJ1-5; D may be TRBD1 (6 bases). This CDR3 region has 15 residues. CDR1 and CDR2 from the germline V gene are MNHEY and SMNVEV (reference sequence). V was cut by 6 bases and J by 1 base, with 13 bases left in between.

CDR3 bases: TGTGCCACCAGCAGAGTTGCGGTCAGGGACTATGGCTACACCTTC. It is translated as CATSRVAVRDYGYTF. The chain has TRBV15 and TRBJ1-2; tentatively, D is TRBD1 (5 bases). Trimming removed 1 base at V and 3 bases at J, with 12 bases between. This CDR3 is 15 amino acids long. CDR1 LNHNV and CDR2 YYDKDF come from the germline V gene (reference sequence).

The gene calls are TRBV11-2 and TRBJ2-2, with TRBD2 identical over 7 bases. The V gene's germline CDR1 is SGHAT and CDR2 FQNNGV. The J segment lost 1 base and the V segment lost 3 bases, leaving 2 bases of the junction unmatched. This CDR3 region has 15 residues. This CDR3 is CASSLGGRNTGELFF. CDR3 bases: TGTGCCAGCAGCTTGGGGGGGAGGAACACCGGGGAGCTGTTTTTT.

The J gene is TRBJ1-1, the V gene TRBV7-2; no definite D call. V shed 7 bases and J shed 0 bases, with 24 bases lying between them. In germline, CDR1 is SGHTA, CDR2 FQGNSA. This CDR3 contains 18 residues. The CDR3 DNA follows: TGTGCCAGCATCCCTCCGGACTCTGAGGAACTCATGAACACTGAAGCTTTCTTT. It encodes CASIPPDSEELMNTEAFF.

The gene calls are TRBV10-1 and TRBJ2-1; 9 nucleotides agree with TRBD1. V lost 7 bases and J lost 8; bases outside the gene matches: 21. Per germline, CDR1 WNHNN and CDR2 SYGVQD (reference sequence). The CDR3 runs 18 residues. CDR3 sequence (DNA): TGCGCCAGCATTCCGACTGACAGGGGGTATGTAGGTTTCGATGAGCAGTTCTTC. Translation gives CASIPTDRGYVGFDEQFF.

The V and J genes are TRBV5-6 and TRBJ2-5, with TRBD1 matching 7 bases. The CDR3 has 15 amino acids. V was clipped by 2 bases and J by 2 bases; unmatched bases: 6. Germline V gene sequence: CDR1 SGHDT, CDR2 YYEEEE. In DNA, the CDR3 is TGTGCCAGCAGCTTACCCGGGACAGCTCAAGAGACCCAGTACTTC. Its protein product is CASSLPGTAQETQYF.

CDR3: CAISESGRGLNEQYF. CDR3 DNA: TGTGCCATCAGTGAATCGGGTAGGGGGTTGAACGAGCAGTACTTC. The genes are TRBV10-3 and TRBJ2-7; TRBD1 might be the D (6 bases). CDR3 size: 15 residues. Per germline, CDR1 ENHRY and CDR2 SYGVKD. The germline V and J ends were trimmed by 3 bases and 5 bases, with 17 bases remaining between them.

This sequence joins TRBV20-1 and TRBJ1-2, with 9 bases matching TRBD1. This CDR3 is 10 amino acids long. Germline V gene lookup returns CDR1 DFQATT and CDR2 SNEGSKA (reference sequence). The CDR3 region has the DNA TGCCGGGGACAGGGTTATGGCTACACCTTC. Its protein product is CRGQGYGYTF.

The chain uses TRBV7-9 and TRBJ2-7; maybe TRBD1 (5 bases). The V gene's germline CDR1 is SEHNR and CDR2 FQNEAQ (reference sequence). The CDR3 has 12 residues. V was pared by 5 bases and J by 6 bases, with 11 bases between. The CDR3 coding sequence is TGTGCCAGCAGCCGAGACAGTGGCGAGCAGTACTTC. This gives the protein CASSRDSGEQYF.

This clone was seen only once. The CDR3 protein is CASSLMKGGYNEQFF. CDR3 in DNA: TGTGCCAGCAGCTTAATGAAGGGGGGGTACAATGAGCAGTTCTTC. The gene calls are TRBV7-9 and TRBJ2-1; D perhaps matches TRBD2 (7 bases). From germline, CDR1 is SEHNR and CDR2 FQNEAQ (reference sequence). This CDR3 spans 15 amino acids. The V and J ends lost 2 bases and 4 bases respectively, with 12 bases between them.

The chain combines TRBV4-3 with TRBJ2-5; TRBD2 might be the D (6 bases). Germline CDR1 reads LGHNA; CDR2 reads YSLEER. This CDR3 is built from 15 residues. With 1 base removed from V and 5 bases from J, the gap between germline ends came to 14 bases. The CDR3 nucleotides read TGCGCCAGCAGCCAAGCGCTGGGGGGAAGCGAGACCCAGTACTTC. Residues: CASSQALGGSETQYF.

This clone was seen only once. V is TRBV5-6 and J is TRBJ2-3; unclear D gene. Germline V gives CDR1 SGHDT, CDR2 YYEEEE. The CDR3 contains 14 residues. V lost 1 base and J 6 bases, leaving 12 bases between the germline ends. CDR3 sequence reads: CASSLFSGLDTQYF. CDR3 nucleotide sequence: TGTGCCAGCAGCTTGTTTTCCGGGTTGGATACGCAGTATTTT.

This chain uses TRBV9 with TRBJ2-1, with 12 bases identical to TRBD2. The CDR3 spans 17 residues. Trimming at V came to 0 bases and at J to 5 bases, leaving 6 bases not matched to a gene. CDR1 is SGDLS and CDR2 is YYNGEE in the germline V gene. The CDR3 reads CASSVGPGLAGNNEQFF. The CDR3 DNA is TGTGCCAGCAGCGTAGGGCCCGGACTAGCGGGAAACAATGAGCAGTTCTTC.

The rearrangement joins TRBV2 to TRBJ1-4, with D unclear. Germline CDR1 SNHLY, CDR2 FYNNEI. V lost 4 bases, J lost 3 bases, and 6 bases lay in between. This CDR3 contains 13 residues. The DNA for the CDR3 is TGTGCCAGCAGTGGGCAGTCTAATGAAAAACTGTTTTTT. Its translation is CASSGQSNEKLFF. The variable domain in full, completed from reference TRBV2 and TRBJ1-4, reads EPEVTQTPSHQVTQMGQEVILRCVPISNHLYFYWYRQILGQKVEFLVSFYNNEISEKSEIFDDQFSVERPDGSNFTLKIRSTKLEDSAMYFCASSGQSNEKLFFGSGTQLSVL.

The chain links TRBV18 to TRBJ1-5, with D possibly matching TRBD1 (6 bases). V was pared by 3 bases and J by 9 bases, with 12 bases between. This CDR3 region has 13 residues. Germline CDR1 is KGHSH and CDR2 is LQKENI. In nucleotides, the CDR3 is TGTGCCAGCTCACCGACAGGAAATGGGCCCCAGCATTTT. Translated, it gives CASSPTGNGPQHF.

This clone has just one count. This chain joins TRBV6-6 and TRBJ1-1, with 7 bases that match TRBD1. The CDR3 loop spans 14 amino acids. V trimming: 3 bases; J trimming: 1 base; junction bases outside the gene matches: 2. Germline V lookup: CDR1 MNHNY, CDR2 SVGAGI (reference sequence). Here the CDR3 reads CASSYGTENTEAFF. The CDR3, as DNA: TGTGCCAGCAGTTATGGGACAGAGAACACTGAAGCTTTCTTT.

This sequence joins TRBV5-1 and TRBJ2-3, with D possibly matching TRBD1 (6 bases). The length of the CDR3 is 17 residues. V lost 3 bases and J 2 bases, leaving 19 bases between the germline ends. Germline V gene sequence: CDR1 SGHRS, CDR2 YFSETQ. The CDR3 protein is CASSSEHSGQLTDTQYF. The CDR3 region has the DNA TGCGCCAGCAGCTCTGAACACTCGGGACAACTCACAGATACGCAGTATTTT. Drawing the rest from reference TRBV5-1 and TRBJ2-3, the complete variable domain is KAGVTQTPRYLIKTRGQQVTLSCSPISGHRSVSWYQQTPGQGLQFLFEYFSETQRNKGNFPGRFSGRQFSNSRSEMNVSTLELGDSALYLCASSSEHSGQLTDTQYFGPGTRLTVL.